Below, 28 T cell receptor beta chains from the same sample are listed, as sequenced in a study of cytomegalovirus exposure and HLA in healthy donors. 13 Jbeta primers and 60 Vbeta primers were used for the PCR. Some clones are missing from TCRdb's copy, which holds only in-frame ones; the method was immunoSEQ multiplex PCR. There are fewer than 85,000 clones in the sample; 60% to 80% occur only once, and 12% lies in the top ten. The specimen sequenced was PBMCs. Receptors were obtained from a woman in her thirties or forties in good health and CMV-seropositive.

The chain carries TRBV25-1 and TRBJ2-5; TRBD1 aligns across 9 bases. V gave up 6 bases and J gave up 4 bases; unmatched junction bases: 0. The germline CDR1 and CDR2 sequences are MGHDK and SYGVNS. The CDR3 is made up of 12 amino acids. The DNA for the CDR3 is TGTGCCAGCAGGGGACAGGGAGAGACCCAGTACTTC. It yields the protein CASRGQGETQYF.

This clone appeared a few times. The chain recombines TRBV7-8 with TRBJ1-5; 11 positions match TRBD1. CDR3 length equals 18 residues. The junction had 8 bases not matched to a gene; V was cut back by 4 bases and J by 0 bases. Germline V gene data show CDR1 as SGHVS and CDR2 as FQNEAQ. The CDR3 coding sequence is TGTGCCAGCAGCTCCCGGGACAGGGGGATTTATAGCAATCAGCCCCAGCATTTT. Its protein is CASSSRDRGIYSNQPQHF.

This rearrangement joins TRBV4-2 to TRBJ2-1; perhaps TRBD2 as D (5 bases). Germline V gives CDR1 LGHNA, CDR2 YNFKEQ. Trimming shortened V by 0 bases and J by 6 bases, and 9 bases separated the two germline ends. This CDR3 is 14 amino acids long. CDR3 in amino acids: CASSQDVDSNEQFF. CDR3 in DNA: TGTGCCAGCAGCCAAGATGTGGACTCCAATGAGCAGTTCTTC.

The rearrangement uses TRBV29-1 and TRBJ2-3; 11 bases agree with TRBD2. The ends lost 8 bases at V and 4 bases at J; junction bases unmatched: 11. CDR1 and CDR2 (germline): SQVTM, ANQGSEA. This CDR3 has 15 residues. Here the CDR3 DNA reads TGCAGCCTGAACCTAGCGGGGGGTCCCCCAGATACGCAGTATTTT. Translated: CSLNLAGGPPDTQYF.

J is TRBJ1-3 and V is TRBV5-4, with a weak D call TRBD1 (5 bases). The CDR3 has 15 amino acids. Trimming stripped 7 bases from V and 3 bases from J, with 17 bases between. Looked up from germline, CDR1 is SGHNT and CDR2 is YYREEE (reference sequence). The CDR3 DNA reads TGTGCCAGCTCCAGGACGGGGGGTTTTGGAAACACCATATATTTT. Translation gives CASSRTGGFGNTIYF. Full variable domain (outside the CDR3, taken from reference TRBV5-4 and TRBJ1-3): ETGVTQSPTHLIKTRGQQVTLRCSSQSGHNTVSWYQQALGQGPQFIFQYYREEENGRGNFPPRFSGLQFPNYSSELNVNALELDDSALYLCASSRTGGFGNTIYFGEGSWLTVV.

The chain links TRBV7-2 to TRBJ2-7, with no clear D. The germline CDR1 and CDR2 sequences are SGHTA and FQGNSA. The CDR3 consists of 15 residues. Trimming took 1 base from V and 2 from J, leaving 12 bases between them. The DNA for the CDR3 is TGTGCCAGCAGCTTAGTATCAAGGCAGGCCTACGAGCAGTACTTC. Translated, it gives CASSLVSRQAYEQYF.

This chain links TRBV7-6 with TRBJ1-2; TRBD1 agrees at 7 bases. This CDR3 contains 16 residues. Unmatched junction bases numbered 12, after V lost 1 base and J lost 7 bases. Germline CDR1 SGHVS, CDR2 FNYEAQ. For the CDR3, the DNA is TGTGCCAGCAGCTTAGGGGGCTTAGCGTACAGGGGTGGCTACACCTTC. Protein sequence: CASSLGGLAYRGGYTF.

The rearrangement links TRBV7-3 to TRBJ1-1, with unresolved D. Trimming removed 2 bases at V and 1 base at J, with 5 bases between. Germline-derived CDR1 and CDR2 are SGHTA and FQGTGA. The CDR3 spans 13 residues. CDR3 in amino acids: CASSLRQNTEAFF. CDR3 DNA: TGTGCCAGCAGCTTACGACAGAACACTGAAGCTTTCTTT.

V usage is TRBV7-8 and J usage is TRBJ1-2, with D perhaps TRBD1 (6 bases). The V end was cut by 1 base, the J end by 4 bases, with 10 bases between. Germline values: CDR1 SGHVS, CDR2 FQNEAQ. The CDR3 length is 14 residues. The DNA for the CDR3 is TGTGCCAGCAGCTTAGATGGACAGTTCTATGGCTACACCTTC. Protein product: CASSLDGQFYGYTF.

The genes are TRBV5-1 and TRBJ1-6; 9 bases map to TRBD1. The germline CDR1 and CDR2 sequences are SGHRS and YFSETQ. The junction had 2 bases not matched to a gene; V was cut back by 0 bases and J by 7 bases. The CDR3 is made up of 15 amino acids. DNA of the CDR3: TGCGCCAGCAGCTTGGGGACAGGGGCAAATTCACCCCTCCACTTT. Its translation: CASSLGTGANSPLHF. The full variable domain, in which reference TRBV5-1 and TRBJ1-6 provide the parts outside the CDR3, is KAGVTQTPRYLIKTRGQQVTLSCSPISGHRSVSWYQQTPGQGLQFLFEYFSETQRNKGNFPGRFSGRQFSNSRSEMNVSTLELGDSALYLCASSLGTGANSPLHFGNGTRLTVT.

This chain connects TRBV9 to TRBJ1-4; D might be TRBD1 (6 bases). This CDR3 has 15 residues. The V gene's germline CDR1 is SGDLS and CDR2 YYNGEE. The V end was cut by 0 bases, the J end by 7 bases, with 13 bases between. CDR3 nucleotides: TGTGCCAGCAGCGTAGGTGGGGGCGCAGGTGAAAAACTGTTTTTT. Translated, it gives CASSVGGGAGEKLFF.

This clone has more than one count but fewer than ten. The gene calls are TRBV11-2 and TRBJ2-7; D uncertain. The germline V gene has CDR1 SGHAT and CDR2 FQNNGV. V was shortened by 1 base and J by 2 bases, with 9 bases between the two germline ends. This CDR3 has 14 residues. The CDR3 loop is CASSLARQTYEQYF. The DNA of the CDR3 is TGTGCCAGCAGCTTAGCCAGGCAAACCTACGAGCAGTACTTC.

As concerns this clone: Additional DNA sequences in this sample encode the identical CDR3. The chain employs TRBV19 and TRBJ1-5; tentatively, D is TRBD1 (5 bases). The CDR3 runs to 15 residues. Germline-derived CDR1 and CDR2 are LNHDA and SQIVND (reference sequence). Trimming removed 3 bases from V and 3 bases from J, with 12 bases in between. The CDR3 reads CASSIRDSTNQPQHF. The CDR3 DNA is TGTGCCAGTAGTATTAGAGACAGCACCAATCAGCCCCAGCATTTT.

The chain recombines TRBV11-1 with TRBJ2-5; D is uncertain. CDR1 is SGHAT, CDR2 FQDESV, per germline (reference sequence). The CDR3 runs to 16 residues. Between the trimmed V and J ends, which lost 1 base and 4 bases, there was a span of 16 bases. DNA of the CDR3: TGTGCCAGCAGCTTAGATTCCATCCTCGGCGGAGAGACCCAGTACTTC. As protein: CASSLDSILGGETQYF.

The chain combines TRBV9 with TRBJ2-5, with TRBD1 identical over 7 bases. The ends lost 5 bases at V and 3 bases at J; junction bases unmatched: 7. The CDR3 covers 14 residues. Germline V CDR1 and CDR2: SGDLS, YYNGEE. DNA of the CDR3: TGTGCCAGCAGTCAATCCCAGGGGGAAGAGACCCAGTACTTC. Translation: CASSQSQGEETQYF. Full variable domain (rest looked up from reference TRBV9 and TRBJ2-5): DSGVTQTPKHLITATGQRVTLRCSPRSGDLSVYWYQQSLDQGLQFLIQYYNGEERAKGNILERFSAQQFPDLHSELNLSSLELGDSALYFCASSQSQGEETQYFGPGTRLLVL.

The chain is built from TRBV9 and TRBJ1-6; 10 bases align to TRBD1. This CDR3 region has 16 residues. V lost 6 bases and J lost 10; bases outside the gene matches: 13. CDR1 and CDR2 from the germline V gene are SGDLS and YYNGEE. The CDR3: CASTWTVGQGLSPLHF. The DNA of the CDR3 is TGTGCCAGCACCTGGACTGTGGGACAGGGGTTATCACCCCTCCACTTT.

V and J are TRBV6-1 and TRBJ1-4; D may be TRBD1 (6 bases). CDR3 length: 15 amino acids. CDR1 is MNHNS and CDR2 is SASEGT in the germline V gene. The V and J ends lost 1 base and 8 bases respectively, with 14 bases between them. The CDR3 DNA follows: TGTGCCAGCAGTGAAGAACGAAGGACAGAAGAAAAACTGTTTTTT. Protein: CASSEERRTEEKLFF.

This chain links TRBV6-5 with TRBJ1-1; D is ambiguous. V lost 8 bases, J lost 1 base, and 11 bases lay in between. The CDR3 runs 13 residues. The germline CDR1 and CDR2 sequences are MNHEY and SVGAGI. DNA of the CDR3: TGTGCCAGCTTTGAACCGGGGAACACTGAAGCTTTCTTT. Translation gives CASFEPGNTEAFF.

CDR3 loop: CAISGTRDTEAFF. CDR3 DNA sequence: TGTGCCATCAGTGGTACCCGGGACACTGAAGCTTTCTTT. The gene calls are TRBV10-3 and TRBJ1-1; D not resolved. Germline V gives CDR1 ENHRY, CDR2 SYGVKD. CDR3 length: 13 amino acids. V was clipped by 4 bases and J by 3 bases, with 9 bases between them.

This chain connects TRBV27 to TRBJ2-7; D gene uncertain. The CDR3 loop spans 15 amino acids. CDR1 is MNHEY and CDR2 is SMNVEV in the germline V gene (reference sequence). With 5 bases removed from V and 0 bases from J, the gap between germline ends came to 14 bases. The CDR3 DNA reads TGTGCCAGCAGTCCCTATAGTCAATCCTCCTACGAGCAGTACTTC. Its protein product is CASSPYSQSSYEQYF.

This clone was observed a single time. This chain's CDR3 is CASSQVSALNGETQYF. The DNA of the CDR3 is TGTGCCAGCAGCCAAGTAAGTGCCCTAAACGGAGAGACCCAGTACTTC. The chain carries TRBV4-2 and TRBJ2-5, with no clear D. Germline lookup yields CDR1 LGHNA and CDR2 YNFKEQ. The CDR3 is 16 amino acids. V lost 1 base, J lost 4 bases, and 16 bases lay in between.

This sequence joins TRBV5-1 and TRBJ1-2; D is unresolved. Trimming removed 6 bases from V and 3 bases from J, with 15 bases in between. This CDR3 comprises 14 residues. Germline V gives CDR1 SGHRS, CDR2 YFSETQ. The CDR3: CASKPDEVDYGYTF. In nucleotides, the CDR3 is TGCGCCAGCAAGCCGGATGAGGTGGACTATGGCTACACCTTC.

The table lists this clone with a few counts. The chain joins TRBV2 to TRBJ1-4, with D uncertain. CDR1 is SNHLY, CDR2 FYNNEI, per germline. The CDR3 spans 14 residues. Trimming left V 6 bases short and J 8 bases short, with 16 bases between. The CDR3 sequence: CASRAREGAEKLFF. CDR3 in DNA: TGTGCCAGCAGGGCAAGGGAGGGCGCCGAAAAACTGTTTTTT.

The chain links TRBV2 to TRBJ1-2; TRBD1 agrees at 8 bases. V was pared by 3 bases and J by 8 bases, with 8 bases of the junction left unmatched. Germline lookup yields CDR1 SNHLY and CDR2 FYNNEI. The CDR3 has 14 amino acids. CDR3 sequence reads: CASSEGQASPGYTF. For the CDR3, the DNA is TGTGCCAGCAGTGAGGGACAGGCCTCTCCGGGCTACACCTTC.

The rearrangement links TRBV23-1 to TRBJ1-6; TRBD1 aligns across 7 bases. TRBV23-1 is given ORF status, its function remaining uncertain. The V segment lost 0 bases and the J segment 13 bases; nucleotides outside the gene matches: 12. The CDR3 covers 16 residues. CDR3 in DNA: TGCGCCAGCAGTCAATCGTCGGTCTTGGGGACAGATCCCCTCCACTTT. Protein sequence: CASSQSSVLGTDPLHF.

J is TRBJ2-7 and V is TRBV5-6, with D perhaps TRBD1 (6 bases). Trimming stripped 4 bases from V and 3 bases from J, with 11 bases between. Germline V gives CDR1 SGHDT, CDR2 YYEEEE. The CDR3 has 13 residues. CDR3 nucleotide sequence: TGTGCCAGCAGCCGCGGACAGATCTACGAGCAGTACTTC. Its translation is CASSRGQIYEQYF.

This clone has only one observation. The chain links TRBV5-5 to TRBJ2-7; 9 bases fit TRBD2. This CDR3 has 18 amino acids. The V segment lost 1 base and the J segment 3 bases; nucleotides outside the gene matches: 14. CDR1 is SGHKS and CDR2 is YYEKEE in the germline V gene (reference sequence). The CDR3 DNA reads TGTGCCAGCAGCTTGCCCTCCGGCGGGGGGGCCGCCTTCTACGAGCAGTACTTC. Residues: CASSLPSGGGAAFYEQYF.

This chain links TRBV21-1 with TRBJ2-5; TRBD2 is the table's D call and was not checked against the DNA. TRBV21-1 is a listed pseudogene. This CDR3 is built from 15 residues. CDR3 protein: CASSKGVGRRETQYF. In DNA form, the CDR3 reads TGTGCCAGCAGCAAAGGGGTGGGCAGGAGGGAGACCCAGTACTTC.